The rows below give T cell receptor beta chains drawn from one sample of a study of T cells in localized non-small cell lung cancer. Sequencing used immunoSEQ multiplex PCR; TCRdb keeps in-frame clones, though not all of them. Of roughly 90,000 clones in the sample, approximately 91% were seen once. The starting material was PBMCs, obtained before any cancer treatment. The receptors shown here come from a woman aged 40 to 75 with stage II squamous cell lung carcinoma. Both conserved end residues are part of each CDR3. The order of the fields is V gene, clone size, D gene, J gene, CDR3 DNA, CDR3 protein. A D gene is named only where the DNA matches it firmly. Expanded clones are given a class, and other clones once, few, many or no size at all.

TRBV28	-	TRBD1	TRBJ1-1	TGTGCCAGCAGTGGACAGGACCACGGCACTGAAGCTTTCTTT	CASSGQDHGTEAFF
TRBV2	few	TRBD1	TRBJ2-7	TGTGCCAGCAGTGCTGAAGGGGGCGCGGCCGAGCAGTACTTC	CASSAEGGAAEQYF
TRBV9	-	TRBD1	TRBJ1-1	TGTGCCAGCAGCAAAGGGACAGGAGTTAACACTGAAGCTTTCTTT	CASSKGTGVNTEAFF
TRBV10-3	-	-	TRBJ2-2	TGTGCCATCAGTGAGGGGGGTAGCGGAGACACCGGGGAGCTGTTTTTT	CAISEGGSGDTGELFF
TRBV28	-	-	TRBJ1-2	TGTGCCAGCAGTTGGGGGGGGATCTATGGCTACACCTTC	CASSWGGIYGYTF
TRBV18	-	TRBD2	TRBJ2-5	TGTGCCAGCTCACCGTCCGGTCTAGCGGGAGGGATGGAGACCCAGTACTTC	CASSPSGLAGGMETQYF
TRBV11-3	-	TRBD2	TRBJ2-3	TGTGCCAGCAGTGGCGGGGGGCGAACAGATACGCAGTATTTT	CASSGGGRTDTQYF
TRBV13	-	TRBD1	TRBJ1-2	TGTGCCAGCAGCTTCAGCGGACAGGGAAACTATGGCTACACCTTC	CASSFSGQGNYGYTF
TRBV7-8	-	-	TRBJ1-1	TGTGCCAGCAGCTTAGCGGGCGGGGCAGGAGCTGAAGCTTTCTTT	CASSLAGGAGAEAFF
TRBV5-1	-	TRBD1	TRBJ1-1	TGCGCCAGCAGCTCAGAGACAGGGCCCGGGGTCACTGAAGCTTTCTTT	CASSSETGPGVTEAFF